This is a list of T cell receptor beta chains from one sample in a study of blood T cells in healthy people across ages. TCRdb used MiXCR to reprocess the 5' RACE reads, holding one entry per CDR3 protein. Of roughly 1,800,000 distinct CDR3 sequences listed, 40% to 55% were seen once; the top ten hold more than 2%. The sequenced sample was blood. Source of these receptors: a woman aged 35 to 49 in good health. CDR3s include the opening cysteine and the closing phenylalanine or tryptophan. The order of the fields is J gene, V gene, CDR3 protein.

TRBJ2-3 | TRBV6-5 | CASSYGAGRVDTDTQYF
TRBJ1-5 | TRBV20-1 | CSARTGGSNQPQHF
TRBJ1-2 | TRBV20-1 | CSARDGRVWGYTF
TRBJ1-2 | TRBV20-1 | CSARGQGGSVGYTF
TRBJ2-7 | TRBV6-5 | CASSSVGSDAYEQYF
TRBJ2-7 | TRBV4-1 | CASSQGPAPVQYF
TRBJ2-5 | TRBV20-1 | CSAAWASGGWETQYF
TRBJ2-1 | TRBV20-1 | CSARPGRGVGQFF
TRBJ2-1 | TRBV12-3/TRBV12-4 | CASSFQGGGNYNEQFF
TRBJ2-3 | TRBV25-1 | CASSEGFGTDTQYF
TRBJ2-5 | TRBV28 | CASSLLLGGQETQYF
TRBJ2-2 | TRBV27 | CASSLSAGIIGELFF
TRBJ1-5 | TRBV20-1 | CSAPLRGNQPQHF
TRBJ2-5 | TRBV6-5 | CASSDGWETQYF
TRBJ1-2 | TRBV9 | CASSGLTDLSSYGYTF
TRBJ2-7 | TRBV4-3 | CASSQGVGGGGSSYEQYF
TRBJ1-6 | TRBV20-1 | CSAIRPTGNNSPLHF
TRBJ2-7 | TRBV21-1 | CARAPTSFLHEQYF
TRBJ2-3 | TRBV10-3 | CAISPGQKGDTQYF
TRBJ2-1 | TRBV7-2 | CASSLARGMENEQFF
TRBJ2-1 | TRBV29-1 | CSVEGRGNNEQFF
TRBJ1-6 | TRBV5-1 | CASSLSNRPNSPLHF
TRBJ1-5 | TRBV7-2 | CASSFSAEWGQQRQPQHF
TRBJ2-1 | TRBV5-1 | CASSMIGNEQFF
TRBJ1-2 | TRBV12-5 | CASGGGTGYRNGYTF
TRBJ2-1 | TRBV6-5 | CASSASAGIYNEQFF
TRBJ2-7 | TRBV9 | CASSQGDPYEQYF
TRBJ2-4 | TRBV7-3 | CASSPRPAAKNIQYF
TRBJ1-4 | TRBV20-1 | CSAAGNEKLFF
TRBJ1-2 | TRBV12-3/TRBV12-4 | CASSSPPGRPNYGYTF
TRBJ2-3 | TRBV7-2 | CASSLGGSFGADTQYF
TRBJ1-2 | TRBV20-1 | CSALTGGAYGYTF
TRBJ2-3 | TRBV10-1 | CASSDLPVAGGPADTQYF
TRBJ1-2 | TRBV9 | CASNKGTGSGGYTF
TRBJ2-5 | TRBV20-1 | CSASLAAPAQYF
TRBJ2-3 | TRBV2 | CASREGTLGDTQYF
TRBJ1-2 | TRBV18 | CASSRGQTLEGYTF
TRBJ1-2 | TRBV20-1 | CSAGGAVNYGYTF
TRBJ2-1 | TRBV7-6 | CASSLVNPGPQFF
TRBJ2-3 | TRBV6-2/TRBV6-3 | CTSMRAGLTDTQYF
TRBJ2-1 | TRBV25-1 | CASRTTSGGAYNEQFF
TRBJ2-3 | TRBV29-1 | CSVAPGAEDTQYF
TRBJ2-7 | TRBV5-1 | CASSLAYSGQGYEQYF
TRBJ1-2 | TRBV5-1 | CASSLDSEANYGYTF
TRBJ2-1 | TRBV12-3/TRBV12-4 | CASNAGGAHNEQFF
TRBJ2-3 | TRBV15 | CATSRTPGQTITDTQYF
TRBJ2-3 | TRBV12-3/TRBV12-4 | CASTHPGSSTDTQYF
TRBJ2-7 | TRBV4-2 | CASSQALAGGYSYEQYF
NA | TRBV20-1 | CSANNEYNEQYF
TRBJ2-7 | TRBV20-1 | CSARDIGAWGNEQYF
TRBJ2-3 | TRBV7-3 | CASSPQTSGFDTQYF
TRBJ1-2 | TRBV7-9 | CASSPGQGSGDGYTF